This record covers a single T cell receptor beta chain. This clonotype was recorded a few times. What this receptor recognizes is not known. There are no base qualities to consult, and no much larger clone falls within one base. The intended sense of this specimen's time point label: patch test 3, about 24 weeks after DPC sensitization. In the paper's terms, the treatment or condition label means: therapeutic diphenylcyclopropenone sensitization with weekly scalp DPC. At each patch-test visit, blood was drawn before the patch test was applied. To be eligible, patients had to be aged 18 to 70, diagnosed with alopecia and judged suitable for DPC therapy, while pregnant patients were excluded. Total RNA was extracted from unfractionated whole blood collected in Tempus Blood RNA tubes. This sample is drawn from a study of human T cells and chemical hapten exposure (dated by TCRdb to about 2021). General notes on the study: For sensitization, 2% DPC in acetone was applied to an approximately 2 cm by approximately 2 cm area of upper inner arm skin. Weekly therapeutic DPC doses were additionally applied to the scalp of patients throughout the roughly 23-week study period. Patch testing was done on the upper back using Finn chambers containing 0.01% DPC, and results were scored after 6 days according to International Contact Dermatitis Research Group standards. Alopecia areata with under or over 50% scalp involvement, alopecia totalis and alopecia universalis were represented in the patient cohort, which was mostly female. Libraries were pooled for sequencing, and per-sample TCR yields varied mainly because of small differences in library volumes within the pool. Peripheral blood TCR repertoire changes were tracked in vivo in alopecia patients during primary and secondary sensitization to the hapten diphenylcyclopropenone (DPC). Blood was sampled from patients pre-sensitization (week 0) and at 2, 6 and about 24 weeks after DPC sensitization. Twenty-nine alopecia patients provided blood for TCR sequencing at one to four time points (pre-sensitization, 2, 6 and 24 weeks).

The investigation overall reported the following: Repeated subsampling changed both the strength of the expansion versus patch-test correlation and the threshold at which the correlation became significant. DPC sensitization did not change the number of TCRs with a frequency above 1 in 1000, and there was no evidence of changes in global repertoire structure. Compared with pre-sensitization or healthy control sets, expanded TCRs formed significantly more large CDR3 similarity clusters, which is consistent with antigen-driven responses. Patch test score was positively correlated with the number of PT1 expanded TCRs, with significance at thresholds 8, 16 and 32 but not at 4. Because every patient had alopecia, a presumed autoimmune disease, the patients' immune response might differ from that of healthy individuals.

The library was made by RACE. Sequencing was performed on a NextSeq 500. During library preparation, unique molecular identifiers were attached to individual cDNA molecules so that TCRs could be counted quantitatively and reproducibly. Each blood RNA sample was used to sequence both TCR alpha and TCR beta chains. As for the original processing: A median of around 96,000 TCRs per sample was observed, with a range of roughly 20,000 to 750,000. The Decombinator software suite was used to annotate V, J and CDR3 in the TCR reads. For the PS versus PT1 abundance plots, all samples were subsampled to the same number of TCRs (28,000). TCRs were defined as expanded if absent before sensitization and observed at least eight times at the 2-week time point. TCRdb reprocessing: public reads trimmed at Q25 with fastp, clones called with MiXCR, in-frame beta chains kept. For every CDR3 protein sequence, its rows merge into one entry that carries the most common genes and DNA. The V and J calls were determined by TCRdb, not by the authors. For this sample the table gives about 52,000 distinct CDR3 sequences, of which 9.9% were detected only once. The top ten clones comprise around 17% of the sample.

The CDR3 sequence holds 15 residues, the cysteine and phenylalanine included. Only CDR3 DNA remains: 45 bases, in frame from the first base. V ends up 1 base short and J 9 bases short, with an unmatched junction base count of 7. Based on the germline V gene (reference sequence), the CDR1 and CDR2 sequences are DFQATT and SNEGSKA. Sequenced material: whole blood, taken in connection with sensitization to the hapten diphenylcyclopropenone (DPC). Recombination linked TRBV20-1 to TRBJ1-6; 9 bases in between match TRBD1. This clonotype originated in a woman aged 40-49 years with alopecia areata. Some clones in this sample may be carry-over from other donors' samples. In nucleotide form, the sequence is TGCAGTGCTAGAGCTGGGACAGGGTGGCTTTCACCCCTCCACTTT. It specifies CSARAGTGWLSPLHF.